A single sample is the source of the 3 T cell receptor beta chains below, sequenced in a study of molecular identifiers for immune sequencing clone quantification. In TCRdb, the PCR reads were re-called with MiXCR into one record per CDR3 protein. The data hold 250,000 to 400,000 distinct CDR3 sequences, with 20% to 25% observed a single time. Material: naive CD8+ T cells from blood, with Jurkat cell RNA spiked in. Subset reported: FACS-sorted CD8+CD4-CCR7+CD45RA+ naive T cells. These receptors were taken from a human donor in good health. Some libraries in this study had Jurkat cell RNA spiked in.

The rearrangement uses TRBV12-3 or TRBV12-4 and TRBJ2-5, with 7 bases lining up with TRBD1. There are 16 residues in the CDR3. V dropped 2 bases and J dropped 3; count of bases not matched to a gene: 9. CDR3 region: CASSLLNRDRKETQYF. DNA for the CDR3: TGTGCCAGCAGTTTACTGAACCGGGACAGAAAAGAGACCCAGTACTTC.

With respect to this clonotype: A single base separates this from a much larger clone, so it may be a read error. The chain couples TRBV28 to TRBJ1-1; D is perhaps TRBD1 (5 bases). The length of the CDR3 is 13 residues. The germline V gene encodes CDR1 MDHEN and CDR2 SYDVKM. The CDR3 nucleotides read TGTGCCCGCAGTTTCGCAGGGAGGACTGAAGCTTTCTTT. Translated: CARSFAGRTEAFF.

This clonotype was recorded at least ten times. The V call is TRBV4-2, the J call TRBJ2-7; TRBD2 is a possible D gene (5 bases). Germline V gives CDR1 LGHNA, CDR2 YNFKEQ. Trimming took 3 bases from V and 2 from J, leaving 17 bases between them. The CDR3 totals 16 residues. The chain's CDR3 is CASSQLGATSAYEQYF. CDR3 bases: TGTGCCAGCAGCCAGCTGGGAGCAACGTCGGCCTACGAGCAGTACTTC.